The next 7 T cell receptor beta chains were all read from a single sample in a study of Graves' ophthalmopathy and Graves' hyperthyroidism. The study amplified TCR beta CDR3 regions using RNA transcripts. The first-round RT-PCR employed HTBI primers together with the Qiagen OneStep RT-PCR kit. A multiplex PCR was then performed as the second round. TCRdb re-called the multiplex PCR reads through MiXCR, storing one row per CDR3 protein. Of 500,000 to 800,000 distinct CDR3 sequences in the sample, roughly 39% were seen once. Specimen: peripheral blood. All receptors come from an adult man with Graves' ophthalmopathy.

The V call is TRBV25-1, the J call TRBJ2-5; 10 bases match TRBD2. CDR1 is MGHDK and CDR2 is SYGVNS in the germline V gene. V dropped 6 bases and J dropped 1; count of bases not matched to a gene: 8. This CDR3 comprises 16 residues. CDR3 coding DNA: TGTGCCAGCAGCGACGGGACTAGCGCAAGCCAAGAGACCCAGTACTTC. It is translated as CASSDGTSASQETQYF.

The sample holds many counts of this clonotype. The rearrangement links TRBV2 to TRBJ1-1; D uncertain. V shed 10 bases and J shed 3 bases, with 12 bases lying between them. CDR3 size: 12 residues. Germline CDR1 is SNHLY and CDR2 is FYNNEI. CDR3 region: CATREGYTEAFF. DNA of the CDR3: TGTGCCACCCGCGAAGGGTACACTGAAGCTTTCTTT.

This clonotype was seen ten or more times. This chain uses TRBV19 with TRBJ1-1, with TRBD1 as a possible D gene (6 bases). The CDR3 runs to 16 residues. Trimming removed 4 bases from V and 2 bases from J, with 17 bases in between. Germline CDR1 is LNHDA and CDR2 is SQIVND (reference sequence). The CDR3 is CASSRKDRKANTEAFF. The CDR3 DNA reads as TGTGCCAGTAGTAGGAAGGACAGAAAAGCAAACACTGAAGCTTTCTTT.

This clonotype was seen a few times. The V gene is TRBV12-3 or TRBV12-4, the J gene TRBJ2-7; D call uncertain. V lost 6 bases, J lost 6 bases, and 12 bases lay in between. The CDR3 length is 12 residues. The CDR3 region has the DNA TGTGCCAGCAGCCACCCCCGGGCCGAGCAGTACTTC. Residues: CASSHPRAEQYF.

The chain combines TRBV4-1 with TRBJ1-2; D is uncertain. This CDR3 contains 15 residues. Trimming shortened V by 1 base and J by 3 bases, and 12 bases separated the two germline ends. The V gene's germline CDR1 is MGHRA and CDR2 YSYEKL. CDR3 region: CASSQARQYYYGYTF. The CDR3 region has the DNA TGCGCCAGCAGCCAAGCCCGTCAGTATTACTATGGCTACACCTTC.

This clonotype was counted at least ten times. The chain uses TRBV29-1 and TRBJ2-7; 8 nucleotides align to TRBD1. After removal of 7 bases from V and 3 bases from J, the junction contained 11 bases not matched to a gene. Per the germline V gene, CDR1 is SQVTM and CDR2 is ANQGSEA. CDR3 size: 14 residues. The CDR3 DNA reads as TGCAGCGCCCAAGGGGGACAGGATTTCTACGAGCAGTACTTC. Amino acid sequence: CSAQGGQDFYEQYF.

V is TRBV6-6 and J is TRBJ1-1; D unresolved. The CDR3 runs 14 residues. Germline values: CDR1 MNHNY, CDR2 SVGAGI (reference sequence). Trimming took 5 bases from V and 6 from J, leaving 16 bases between them. Written as DNA, the CDR3 is TGTGCCAGCAGTGAATCAGGCGGGGTTGCTGAAGCTTTCTTT. Residues: CASSESGGVAEAFF.